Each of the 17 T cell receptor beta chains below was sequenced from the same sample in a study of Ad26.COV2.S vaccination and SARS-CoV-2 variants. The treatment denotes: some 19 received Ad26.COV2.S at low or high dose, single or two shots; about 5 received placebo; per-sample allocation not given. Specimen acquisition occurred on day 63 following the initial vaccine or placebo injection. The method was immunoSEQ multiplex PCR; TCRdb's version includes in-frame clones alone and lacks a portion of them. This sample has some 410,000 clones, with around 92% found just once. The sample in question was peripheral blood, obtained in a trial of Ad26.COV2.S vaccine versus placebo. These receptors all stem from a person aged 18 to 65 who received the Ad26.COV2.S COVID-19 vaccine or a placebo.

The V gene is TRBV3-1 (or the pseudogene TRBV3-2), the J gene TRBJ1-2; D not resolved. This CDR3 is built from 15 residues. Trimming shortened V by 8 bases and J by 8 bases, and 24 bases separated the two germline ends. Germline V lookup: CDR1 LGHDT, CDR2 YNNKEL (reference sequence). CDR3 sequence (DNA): TGTGCCAGCCAGAGGACGGGCTTTGGGAAGTGGGGCTACACCTTC. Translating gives CASQRTGFGKWGYTF.

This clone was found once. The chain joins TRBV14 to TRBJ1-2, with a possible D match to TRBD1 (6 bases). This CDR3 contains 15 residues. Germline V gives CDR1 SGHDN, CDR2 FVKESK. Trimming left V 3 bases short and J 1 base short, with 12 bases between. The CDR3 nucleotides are TGTGCCAGCAGCCAGACAGGCTATGATAACTATGGCTACACCTTC. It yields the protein CASSQTGYDNYGYTF.

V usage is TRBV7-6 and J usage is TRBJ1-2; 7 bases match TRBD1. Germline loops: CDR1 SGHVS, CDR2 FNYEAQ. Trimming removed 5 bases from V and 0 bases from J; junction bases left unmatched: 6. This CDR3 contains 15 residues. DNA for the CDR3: TGTGCCAGCAGCCAGGGGACAGCCTCTAACTATGGCTACACCTTC. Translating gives CASSQGTASNYGYTF. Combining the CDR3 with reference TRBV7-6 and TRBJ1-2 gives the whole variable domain GAGVSQSPRYKVTKRGQDVALRCDPISGHVSLYWYRQALGQGPEFLTYFNYEAQQDKSGLPNDRFSAERPEGSISTLTIQRTEQRDSAMYRCASSQGTASNYGYTFGSGTRLTVV.

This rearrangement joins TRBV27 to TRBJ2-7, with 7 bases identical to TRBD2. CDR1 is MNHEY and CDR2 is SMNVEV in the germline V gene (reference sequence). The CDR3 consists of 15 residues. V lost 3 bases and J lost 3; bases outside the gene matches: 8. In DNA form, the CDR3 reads TGTGCCAGCAGTTTCCCGGGTGGGGGGGTCTACGAGCAGTACTTC. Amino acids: CASSFPGGGVYEQYF.

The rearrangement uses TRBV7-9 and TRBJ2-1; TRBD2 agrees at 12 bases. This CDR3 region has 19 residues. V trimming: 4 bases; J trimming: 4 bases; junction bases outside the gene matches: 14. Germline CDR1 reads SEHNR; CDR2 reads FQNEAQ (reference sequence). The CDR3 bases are TGTGCCAGCAGCTACAGACGGACTAGCGGGGACGTACTGTACAATGAGCAGTTCTTC. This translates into CASSYRRTSGDVLYNEQFF.

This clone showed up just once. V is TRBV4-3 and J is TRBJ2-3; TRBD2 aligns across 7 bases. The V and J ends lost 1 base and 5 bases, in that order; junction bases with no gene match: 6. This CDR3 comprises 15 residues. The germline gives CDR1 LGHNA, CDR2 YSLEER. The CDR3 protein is CASSQGLAVGDTQYF. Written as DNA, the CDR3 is TGCGCCAGCAGCCAAGGACTAGCCGTAGGAGATACGCAGTATTTT.

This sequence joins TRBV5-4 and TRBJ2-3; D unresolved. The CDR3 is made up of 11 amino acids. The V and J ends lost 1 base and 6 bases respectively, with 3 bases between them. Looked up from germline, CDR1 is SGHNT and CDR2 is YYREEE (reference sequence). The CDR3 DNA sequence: TGTGCCAGCAGCTTGACTGATACGCAGTATTTT. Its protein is CASSLTDTQYF.

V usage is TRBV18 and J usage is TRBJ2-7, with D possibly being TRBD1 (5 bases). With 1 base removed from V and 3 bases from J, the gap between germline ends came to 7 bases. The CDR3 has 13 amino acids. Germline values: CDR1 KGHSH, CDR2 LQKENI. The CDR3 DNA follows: TGTGCCAGCTCACCACGTACAGGCTACGAGCAGTACTTC. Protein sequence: CASSPRTGYEQYF.

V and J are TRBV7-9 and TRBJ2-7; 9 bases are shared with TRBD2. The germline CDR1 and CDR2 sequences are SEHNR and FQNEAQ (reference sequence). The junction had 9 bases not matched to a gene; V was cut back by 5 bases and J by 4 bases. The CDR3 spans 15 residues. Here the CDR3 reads CASSPLAGFGYEQYF. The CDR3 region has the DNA TGTGCCAGCAGCCCTCTAGCGGGGTTCGGGTACGAGCAGTACTTC.

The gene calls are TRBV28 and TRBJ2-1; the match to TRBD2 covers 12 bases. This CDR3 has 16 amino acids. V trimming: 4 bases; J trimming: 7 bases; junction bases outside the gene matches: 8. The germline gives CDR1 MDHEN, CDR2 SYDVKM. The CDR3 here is CASSSSSGGAFNEQFF. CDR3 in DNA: TGTGCCAGCAGTTCCTCTAGCGGGGGGGCCTTTAATGAGCAGTTCTTC.

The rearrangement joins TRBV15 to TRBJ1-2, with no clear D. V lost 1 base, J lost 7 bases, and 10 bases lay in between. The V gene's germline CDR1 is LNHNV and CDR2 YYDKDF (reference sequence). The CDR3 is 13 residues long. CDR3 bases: TGTGCCACCAGCAGAGTAGGTGACGGTGGCTACACCTTC. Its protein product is CATSRVGDGGYTF.

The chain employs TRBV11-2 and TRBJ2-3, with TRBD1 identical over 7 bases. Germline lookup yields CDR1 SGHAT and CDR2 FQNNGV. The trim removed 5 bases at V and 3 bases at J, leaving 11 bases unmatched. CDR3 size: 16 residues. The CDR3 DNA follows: TGTGCCAGCAGCAACAGTCCTTCACAGGGGACAGATACGCAGTATTTT. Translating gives CASSNSPSQGTDTQYF.

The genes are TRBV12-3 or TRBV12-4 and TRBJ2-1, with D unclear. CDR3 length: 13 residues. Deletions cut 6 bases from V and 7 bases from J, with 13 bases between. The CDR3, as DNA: TGTGCCAGCAGGCCCCGAAGGGTGAATGAGCAGTTCTTC. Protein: CASRPRRVNEQFF.

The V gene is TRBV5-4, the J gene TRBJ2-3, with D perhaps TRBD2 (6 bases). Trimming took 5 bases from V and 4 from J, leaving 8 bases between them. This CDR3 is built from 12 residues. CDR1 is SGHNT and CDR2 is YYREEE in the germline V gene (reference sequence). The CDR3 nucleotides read TGTGCCAGCAGGGGGGGAGCAGATACGCAGTATTTT. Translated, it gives CASRGGADTQYF.

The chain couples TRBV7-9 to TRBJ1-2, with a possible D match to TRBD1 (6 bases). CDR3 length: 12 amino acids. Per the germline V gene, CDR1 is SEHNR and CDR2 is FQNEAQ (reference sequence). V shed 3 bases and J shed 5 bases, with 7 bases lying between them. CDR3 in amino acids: CASSFTGYGYTF. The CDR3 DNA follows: TGTGCCAGCAGCTTCACAGGGTATGGCTACACCTTC.

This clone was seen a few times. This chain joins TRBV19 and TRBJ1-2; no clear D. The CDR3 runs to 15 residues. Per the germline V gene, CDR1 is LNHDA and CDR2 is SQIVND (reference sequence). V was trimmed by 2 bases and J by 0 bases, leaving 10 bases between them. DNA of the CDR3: TGTGCCAGTAGTATATCGAGACGCTCTAACTATGGCTACACCTTC. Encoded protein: CASSISRRSNYGYTF.

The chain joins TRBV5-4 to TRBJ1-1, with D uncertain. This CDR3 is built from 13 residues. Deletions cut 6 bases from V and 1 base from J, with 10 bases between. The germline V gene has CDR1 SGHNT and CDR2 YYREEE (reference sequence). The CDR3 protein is CASTVESNTEAFF. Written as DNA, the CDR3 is TGTGCCAGCACCGTTGAGTCGAACACTGAAGCTTTCTTT.